The sequence of this T cell receptor beta chain was determined in a study of CD8+ T cells in alopecia areata (dated by TCRdb to 2016 to 2018). In terms of the full investigation: Skin from C3H/HeJ donors with spontaneous alopecia (about 6-12 months old) was grafted onto female C3H/HeJ recipients aged roughly 7-11 weeks. To study T cell clonal expansion in alopecia areata, the researchers applied high-throughput TCRbeta sequencing to both the C3H/HeJ mouse model and human patients. On the human side, TCRbeta sequencing was run on scalp tissue and on sorted CD4+ and CD8+ peripheral blood T cells from healthy controls and from alopecia areata patients with either patchy or totalis/universalis disease. Clonality in the scalp was compared among normal scalp (n=4), patchy alopecia areata scalp (n=8), and alopecia totalis/universalis scalp (n=8). The RNA source kit depended on sample type: the PAXgene miRNA kit for fixed scalp, the miRNeasy kit for PBMCs, and the RNeasy kit for mouse skin. TCRbeta CDR3 regions were amplified by immunoSEQ multiplex PCR using 35 Vbeta forward and 13 Jbeta reverse primers. The paper's findings and limits, for the study overall: Shared TCR sequences between patients were less evident than in mice, which may be partly attributable to HLA diversity in the patient population. Unlike mouse skin, which is dominated by gammadelta T cells, normal human skin has resident alphabeta T cells that are also sequenced, and this complicates analysis of the scalp TCR repertoire. Lesional scalp, especially in alopecia totalis/universalis, showed higher clonality and more expanded CD8+ clones than normal scalp, suggesting antigenic drive.

This clone was counted a few times. Its antigen remains unidentified. This receptor came from a mouse, so its gene names and germline sequences are mouse ones too. Coverage ceases 4 residues before the CDR3 finishes, and the germline J gene fills in the end. The library came from the immunoSEQ multiplex PCR assay. For TCR sequencing, RNA was extracted from every sample and reverse transcribed into cDNA to serve as template. SuperScript III was used to make first-strand cDNA, primed with a 2:1 mix of oligo-dT and random hexamers. Amplification bias was assessed with a synthetic immune receptor repertoire, and residual bias was removed computationally. Sequencing of the libraries was done on Illumina HiSeq using 60 bp reads that spanned the CDR3 and were read from J toward V. For the original study's pipeline: After raw reads were preprocessed to remove errors, the CDR3 was defined following IMGT conventions as running from the conserved cysteine to phenylalanine. Clonality was computed as 1 minus the Shannon entropy, with the entropy normalized by log2 of the number of productive unique TCRs. Scalp TCRbeta sequences were cross-referenced with sorted blood CD4 and CD8 repertoires so that the CD4 or CD8 identity of scalp clones could be inferred. The clones in this table, taken by TCRdb from immuneACCESS, are in-frame only. Not every clone is retained; where verified, under half of the shortfall comes from an unresolved V gene, and the cause of the rest is unknown. V and J calls plus clone size are reproduced from that table; the DNA served to infer D and trimming. In this sample the table shows under 350,000 clones, and no singletons are among them. More than 1% of the sample rests with the top ten.

Pooled mouse cutaneous lymph node cells were stained for CD4, CD8alpha, NKG2D, NKG2ACE and other markers and were then sorted on a BD Influx. Including cysteine and phenylalanine, the CDR3 has 15 amino acids. The DNA has 33 bases, all within the CDR3, and is read from base 1. From a lookup of the germline V gene (reference sequence), CDR1 and CDR2 are FNHDT and SITEND. V was cut back by 0 bases and J by 4 bases, leaving a gap of 11 bases between them. Rearrangement joined TRBV19 to TRBJ2-1; a weak D assignment points to TRBD2 (6 bases agree). Sequencing used CD4+ T cells sorted from a lymph node. The clonotype was recovered from a C3H/HeJ mouse with alopecia areata. Mice belonging to this strain carry MHC haplotype H2-k. The sequenced part of the CDR3 DNA is TGTGCCAGCAGTATAGAGGCTGGGGCATATGCT. Translated, this gives CASSIEAGAYA. The full CDR3 reads CASSIEAGAYAEQFF.